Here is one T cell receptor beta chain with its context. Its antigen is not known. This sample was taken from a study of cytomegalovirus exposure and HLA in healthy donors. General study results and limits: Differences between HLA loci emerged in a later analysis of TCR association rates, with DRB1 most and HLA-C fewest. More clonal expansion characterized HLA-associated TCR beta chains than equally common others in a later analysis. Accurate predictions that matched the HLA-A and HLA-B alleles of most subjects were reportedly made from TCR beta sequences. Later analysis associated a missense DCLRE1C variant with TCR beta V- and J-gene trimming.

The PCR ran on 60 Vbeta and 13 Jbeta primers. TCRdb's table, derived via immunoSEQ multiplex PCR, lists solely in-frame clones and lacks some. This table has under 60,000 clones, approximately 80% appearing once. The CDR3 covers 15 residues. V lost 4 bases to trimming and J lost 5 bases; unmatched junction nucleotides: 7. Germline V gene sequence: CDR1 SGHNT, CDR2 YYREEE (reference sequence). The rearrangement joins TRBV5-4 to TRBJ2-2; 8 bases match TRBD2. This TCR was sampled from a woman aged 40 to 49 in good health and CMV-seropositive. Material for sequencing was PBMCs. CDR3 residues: CASSRGGPRTGELFF. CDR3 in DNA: TGTGCCAGCAGCCGGGGGGGGCCACGGACCGGGGAGCTGTTTTTT.